These 9 T cell receptor beta chains came from one sample sequenced in a study of blood T cells in healthy people across ages. A sample-barcoded 5' primer and a J-beta primer mix were used in a second PCR of roughly 7 to 12 cycles. TCRdb processed the 5' RACE reads anew with MiXCR; each CDR3 protein has one entry. Of 1.5 million to 2 million distinct CDR3 sequences in the sample, 28% were seen once. The specimen sequenced was blood. The receptor set was obtained from a woman aged 25 to 39 in good health.

This clonotype was counted ten times or more. The chain links TRBV12-3 or TRBV12-4 to TRBJ1-2; 7 nucleotides agree with TRBD1. CDR3 size: 12 residues. V shed 6 bases and J 8 bases; nucleotides not matched to a gene: 6. The CDR3 nucleotides are TGTGCCAGCAGCTTGAGGGGGCGAGGCTACACCTTC. This gives the protein CASSLRGRGYTF.

This clonotype has ten or more counts. The rearrangement joins TRBV2 to TRBJ1-2; D unclear. The germline V gene encodes CDR1 SNHLY and CDR2 FYNNEI. The CDR3 totals 12 residues. Between the trimmed V and J ends, which lost 7 bases and 4 bases, there was a span of 10 bases. CDR3 sequence reads: CASTAGLYGYTF. CDR3 nucleotides: TGTGCCAGCACCGCAGGACTCTATGGCTACACCTTC.

This chain joins TRBV5-1 and TRBJ2-5; the D gene is possibly TRBD2 (6 bases). From germline, CDR1 is SGHRS and CDR2 YFSETQ. The CDR3 length is 13 residues. V was shortened by 9 bases and J by 6 bases, with 18 bases between the two germline ends. The CDR3 sequence: CAIPPAGLKTQYF. CDR3 nucleotide sequence: TGCGCCATCCCCCCGGCGGGGTTGAAGACCCAGTACTTC.

This clonotype was counted ten times or more. V and J are TRBV29-1 and TRBJ2-3; D may match TRBD1 or TRBD2 (5 bases each). Trimming stripped 3 bases from V and 5 bases from J, with 18 bases between. The CDR3 spans 15 residues. Germline CDR1 and CDR2: SQVTM and ANQGSEA. The CDR3: CSVDPATSGRDTQYF. For the CDR3, the DNA is TGCAGCGTTGATCCCGCGACGTCGGGGCGAGATACGCAGTATTTT.

The chain links TRBV20-1 to TRBJ2-2, with D unclear. Trimming shortened V by 3 bases and J by 2 bases, and 10 bases separated the two germline ends. The CDR3 runs 14 residues. Germline CDR1 is DFQATT and CDR2 is SNEGSKA (reference sequence). CDR3 residues: CSARSRVNTGELFF. CDR3 coding DNA: TGCAGTGCTAGGAGTAGGGTAAACACCGGGGAGCTGTTTTTT.

This clonotype was recorded at least ten times. This chain links TRBV7-2 with TRBJ2-1; no firm D call. Between the trimmed V and J ends, which lost 0 bases and 7 bases, there was a span of 7 bases. The CDR3 is 13 residues long. Germline CDR1 is SGHTA and CDR2 is FQGNSA. In DNA, the CDR3 is TGTGCCAGCAGCTTAGCGGGCCTGAATGAGCAGTTCTTC. This sequence encodes CASSLAGLNEQFF.

A remark on this clonotype: The CDR3 end shows no conserved phenylalanine or tryptophan, and so a read error is likely. The CDR3, as DNA: TGTGCCAGTAGTAGCCTACAGGGGGCTAACTATGGCTACACCTGC. It codes for CASSSLQGANYGYTC. The chain uses TRBV19 and TRBJ1-2; 8 positions match TRBD1. Germline loops: CDR1 LNHDA, CDR2 SQIVND (reference sequence). V shed 4 bases and J 0 bases; nucleotides not matched to a gene: 4. This CDR3 has 15 amino acids.

This clonotype was counted a few times. This chain connects TRBV30 to TRBJ1-2; maybe TRBD1 (6 bases). The CDR3 consists of 14 residues. Germline lookup yields CDR1 GTSNPN and CDR2 SVGIG (reference sequence). V shed 0 bases and J shed 6 bases, with 14 bases lying between them. This CDR3 reads CAWSVKDRVDGYTF. The CDR3 DNA follows: TGTGCCTGGAGTGTAAAGGACAGAGTAGATGGCTACACCTTC.

The rearrangement uses TRBV19 and TRBJ2-1; 10 bases are a match to TRBD2. CDR1 LNHDA and CDR2 SQIVND come from the germline V gene (reference sequence). This CDR3 is built from 16 residues. The J segment lost 4 bases and the V segment lost 4 bases, leaving 7 bases of the junction unmatched. CDR3 region: CASSTEGLADYNEQFF. The CDR3 region has the DNA TGTGCCAGTAGTACTGAAGGACTAGCGGATTACAATGAGCAGTTCTTC.